These 8 T cell receptor beta chains were sequenced from one sample in a study of response to subunit inactivated influenza vaccine. From the RT-PCR reads, TCRdb called clonotypes with MiXCR, one entry per CDR3 protein. Of roughly 780,000 distinct CDR3 sequences in the sample, around 20% were seen once. The sample in question was PBMCs from blood, obtained 5 days after vaccination. Receptors originate from a man over 45 who received an inactivated influenza vaccine.

This clonotype was found a few times. CDR3 coding DNA: TGTGCCAGCAGCGTCCCCACTGAGCAGTTCTTC. Amino acid sequence: CASSVPTEQFF. The rearrangement joins TRBV7-2 to TRBJ2-1; D not resolved. The CDR3 covers 11 residues. Germline CDR1 and CDR2: SGHTA and FQGNSA. V lost 5 bases and J 9 bases, leaving 8 bases between the germline ends.

This rearrangement joins TRBV12-3 or TRBV12-4 to TRBJ2-1; 7 bases are shared with TRBD2. This CDR3 has 16 amino acids. V lost 1 base to trimming and J lost 4 bases; unmatched junction nucleotides: 7. The CDR3 loop reads CASSLGETGGYNEQFF. The CDR3 DNA is TGTGCCAGCAGTTTAGGGGAAACGGGGGGATACAATGAGCAGTTCTTC.

The V gene is TRBV20-1, the J gene TRBJ1-1; TRBD1 agrees at 10 bases. V trimming: 3 bases; J trimming: 3 bases; junction bases outside the gene matches: 4. This CDR3 spans 14 amino acids. Per the germline V gene, CDR1 is DFQATT and CDR2 is SNEGSKA (reference sequence). The CDR3 coding sequence is TGCAGTGCTAGGGGGGGACAGGGGTACACTGAAGCTTTCTTT. Its translation is CSARGGQGYTEAFF.

The V gene is TRBV7-2, the J gene TRBJ1-3; 9 nucleotides align to TRBD1. The V segment lost 6 bases and the J segment 7 bases; nucleotides outside the gene matches: 10. Germline V gives CDR1 SGHTA, CDR2 FQGNSA. The CDR3 extends over 15 amino acids. CDR3 nucleotide sequence: TGTGCCAGCAGGCTAACCGGGACAGGGTCGAACACCATATATTTT. The encoded protein is CASRLTGTGSNTIYF.

Concerning this clonotype itself: One end of the junction fails to match germline, which may point to a read error. This chain uses TRBV20-1 with TRBJ2-3; D gene uncertain. CDR1 is DFQATT and CDR2 is SNEGSKA in the germline V gene (reference sequence). The CDR3 runs to 15 residues. In DNA form, the CDR3 reads TGCAGTGCGAGAGGATCCCCATACGGCACAGATACGCAGTATTTT. Amino acids: CSARGSPYGTDTQYF.

The sample holds a few counts of this clonotype. V is TRBV9 and J is TRBJ2-7; TRBD1 agrees at 9 bases. V lost 0 bases and J lost 3; bases outside the gene matches: 4. This CDR3 region has 15 residues. Germline V gene sequence: CDR1 SGDLS, CDR2 YYNGEE. In DNA, the CDR3 is TGTGCCAGCAGCGTAGCTACAGGGGGCATCTACGAGCAGTACTTC. It is translated as CASSVATGGIYEQYF.

In this sample, this clonotype turned up a few times. The genes are TRBV6-2 or TRBV6-3 and TRBJ2-7; 9 bases fit TRBD1. CDR1 is MNHEY and CDR2 is SVGEGT in the germline V gene. CDR3 length equals 15 residues. V trimming: 6 bases; J trimming: 9 bases; junction bases outside the gene matches: 15. The CDR3 DNA sequence: TGTGCCAGCAGCTTGTACTCCGGGACAGGGTCGAGGCAGTACTTC. Translation: CASSLYSGTGSRQYF.

V usage is TRBV6-1 and J usage is TRBJ2-3; D is perhaps TRBD1 or TRBD2 (6 bases each). The CDR3 runs to 14 residues. Trimming cost V 6 bases and J 5 bases, with 15 bases left between them. Germline lookup yields CDR1 MNHNS and CDR2 SASEGT. The CDR3 coding sequence is TGTGCCAGCAGGCTTCCGGGGGCTGGAGATACGCAGTATTTT. Its protein product is CASRLPGAGDTQYF.